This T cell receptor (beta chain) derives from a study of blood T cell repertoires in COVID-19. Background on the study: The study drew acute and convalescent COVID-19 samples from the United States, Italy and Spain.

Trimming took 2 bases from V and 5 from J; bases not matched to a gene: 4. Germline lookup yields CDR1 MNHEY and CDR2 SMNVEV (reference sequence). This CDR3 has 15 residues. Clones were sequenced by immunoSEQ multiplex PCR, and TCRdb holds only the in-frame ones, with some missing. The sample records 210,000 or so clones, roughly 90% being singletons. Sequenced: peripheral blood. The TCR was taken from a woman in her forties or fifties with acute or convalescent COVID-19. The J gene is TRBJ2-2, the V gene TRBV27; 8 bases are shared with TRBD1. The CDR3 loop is CASSLVGQGTGELFF. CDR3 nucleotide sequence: TGTGCCAGCAGTTTAGTCGGACAGGGAACCGGGGAGCTGTTTTTT.